A single sample gave rise to the 32 T cell receptor beta chains below, sequenced in a study of blood T cell repertoires in COVID-19. The data were produced by immunoSEQ multiplex PCR, yet TCRdb's version contains in-frame clones alone and is incomplete. Altogether about 300,000 clones are present, about 90% being singletons, with the ten largest covering 1.5% to 2%. Material for sequencing was peripheral blood. These receptors originate from a woman aged 25 to 39 with COVID-19, enrolled during active disease.

This chain links TRBV10-2 with TRBJ1-5, with 8 nucleotides matching TRBD1. The CDR3 runs 14 residues. Germline trimming cut 5 bases from V and 6 bases from J; bases unmatched to any gene: 6. Per the germline V gene, CDR1 is WSHSY and CDR2 is SAAADI. The CDR3 sequence is CASSPTGGSQPQHF. CDR3 nucleotide sequence: TGCGCCAGCAGTCCTACAGGGGGGAGTCAGCCCCAGCATTTT.

The V gene is TRBV5-1, the J gene TRBJ2-5; D possibly corresponds to TRBD1 (6 bases). This CDR3 spans 15 amino acids. Germline CDR1 reads SGHRS; CDR2 reads YFSETQ. With 2 bases removed from V and 1 base from J, the gap between germline ends came to 12 bases. The CDR3 here is CASSFRGQVQETQYF. For the CDR3, the DNA is TGCGCCAGCAGCTTCAGGGGTCAAGTCCAAGAGACCCAGTACTTC.

The J gene is TRBJ1-2, the V gene TRBV4-3, with a weak D call TRBD1 (6 bases). The length of the CDR3 is 13 residues. Germline CDR1 reads LGHNA; CDR2 reads YSLEER. V lost 2 bases and J 8 bases, leaving 12 bases between the germline ends. The CDR3 loop reads CASSQQGRGGYTF. In DNA form, the CDR3 reads TGCGCCAGCAGCCAACAGGGGAGAGGGGGCTACACCTTC.

V gene TRBV5-1 combines with J gene TRBJ1-1; D call uncertain. CDR3 length equals 15 residues. The ends were cut back, 0 bases at V and 1 base at J, with 10 bases in the middle. The germline CDR1 and CDR2 sequences are SGHRS and YFSETQ. Here the CDR3 DNA reads TGCGCCAGCAGCTTGGGAGGCGGGGAGAACACTGAAGCTTTCTTT. Amino acid sequence: CASSLGGGENTEAFF.

The chain carries TRBV3-1 (or the pseudogene TRBV3-2) and TRBJ1-5; 7 bases map to TRBD1. Germline CDR1 and CDR2: LGHDT and YNNKEL (reference sequence). The CDR3 runs to 14 residues. The V gene end was trimmed by 4 bases and the J gene end by 5 bases; junction bases not matched to a gene: 5. DNA for the CDR3: TGTGCCAGCAGCCTTCACAGGGGTGATCAGCCCCAGCATTTT. Encoded protein: CASSLHRGDQPQHF.

The chain links TRBV3-1 (or the pseudogene TRBV3-2) to TRBJ2-6; 9 bases align to TRBD1. Germline CDR1 LGHDT, CDR2 YNNKEL (reference sequence). The V and J ends lost 5 bases and 1 base, in that order; junction bases with no gene match: 3. The CDR3 runs to 16 residues. CDR3 DNA sequence: TGTGCCAGCAGCGGGGACAGGGAATCTGGGGCCAACGTCCTGACTTTC. The encoded protein is CASSGDRESGANVLTF.

This clone was detected only once. The V and J genes are TRBV5-1 and TRBJ2-5; D is possibly TRBD1 (5 bases). This CDR3 has 13 amino acids. The V end lost 4 bases, the J end lost 7 bases, and 14 bases lay between the germline ends. CDR1 and CDR2 (germline): SGHRS, YFSETQ. In nucleotides, the CDR3 is TGCGCCAGCAGCACAGGAACCGTCGGGACCCAGTACTTC. It codes for CASSTGTVGTQYF.

This chain links TRBV6-5 with TRBJ2-3, with TRBD2 matching over 11 bases. The CDR3 is 14 residues long. J gave up 3 bases and V 10 bases, and 6 bases lay outside the gene matches. Germline assignment: CDR1 MNHEY and CDR2 SVGAGI. The CDR3 sequence: CATLAGGQTDTQYF. Written as DNA, the CDR3 is TGTGCCACCTTAGCGGGGGGGCAAACAGATACGCAGTATTTT.

The rearrangement joins TRBV6-1 to TRBJ2-2; 10 bases line up with TRBD1. V shed 6 bases and J 5 bases; nucleotides not matched to a gene: 15. Germline CDR1 MNHNS, CDR2 SASEGT. The CDR3 length is 18 residues. The CDR3 DNA reads TGTGCCAGCAGCGAACCGTTTCGGGACAGGGGAGCTACCGGGGAGCTGTTTTTT. Its translation is CASSEPFRDRGATGELFF.

The genes are TRBV5-1 and TRBJ1-1, with TRBD1 matching 9 bases. V shed 4 bases, J shed 4 bases, and the junction held 8 bases outside the gene matches. The CDR3 totals 15 residues. CDR1 is SGHRS, CDR2 YFSETQ, per germline. CDR3 protein: CASSAFTGGTTEAFF. The DNA for the CDR3 is TGCGCCAGCAGCGCATTCACAGGGGGCACCACTGAAGCTTTCTTT.

In this sample, this clone turned up a few times. The CDR3 sequence is CASSPHYRTGTDGYTF. In nucleotides, the CDR3 is TGCGCCAGCAGCCCTCATTACCGGACAGGAACTGATGGCTACACCTTC. This sequence joins TRBV5-1 and TRBJ1-2; 7 bases fit TRBD1. Trimming removed 4 bases from V and 6 bases from J; junction bases left unmatched: 15. CDR1 SGHRS and CDR2 YFSETQ come from the germline V gene. The CDR3 runs to 16 residues.

The CDR3 loop is CASSPIGPNRPSTF. The DNA of the CDR3 is TGTGCCAGCAGCCCCATTGGCCCGAACAGGCCCTCCACCTTC. This rearrangement joins TRBV7-9 to TRBJ1-2; D is possibly TRBD1 (5 bases). The CDR3 totals 14 residues. V was clipped by 5 bases and J by 13 bases, with 23 bases between them. The V gene's germline CDR1 is SEHNR and CDR2 FQNEAQ (reference sequence).

The chain couples TRBV6-5 to TRBJ1-1, with TRBD1 matching over 7 bases. After removal of 4 bases from V and 4 bases from J, the junction contained 9 bases not matched to a gene. Germline assignment: CDR1 MNHEY and CDR2 SVGAGI. The CDR3 totals 15 residues. CDR3 amino acids: CASSFTGEAATEAFF. The CDR3 DNA sequence: TGTGCCAGCAGTTTCACAGGGGAGGCGGCCACTGAAGCTTTCTTT.

The J gene is TRBJ1-1, the V gene TRBV20-1; D unresolved. Germline-derived CDR1 and CDR2 are DFQATT and SNEGSKA (reference sequence). The CDR3 totals 11 residues. The V and J ends lost 5 bases and 4 bases respectively, with 8 bases between them. In DNA form, the CDR3 reads TGCAGTGCTCCCCGGGGCACTGAAGCTTTCTTT. Protein product: CSAPRGTEAFF.

This clone showed up just once. The genes are TRBV7-2 and TRBJ2-7; possible D gene TRBD1, 6 bases. Between the trimmed V and J ends, which lost 3 bases and 3 bases, there was a span of 12 bases. This CDR3 has 14 residues. Germline CDR1 and CDR2: SGHTA and FQGNSA. This chain's CDR3 is CASSFRDTDYEQYF. The DNA for the CDR3 is TGTGCCAGCAGCTTCCGGGACACCGACTACGAGCAGTACTTC.

This CDR3 is CASSHPQGARGLETQYF. CDR3 bases: TGTGCCAGCAGCCATCCCCAGGGGGCGCGGGGATTGGAGACCCAGTACTTC. The V call is TRBV3-1 (or the pseudogene TRBV3-2), the J call TRBJ2-5; TRBD1 matches 8 bases. CDR3 size: 17 residues. Germline trimming cut 3 bases from V and 5 bases from J; bases unmatched to any gene: 14. Germline CDR1 and CDR2: LGHDT and YNNKEL (reference sequence).

The chain employs TRBV29-1 and TRBJ2-1, with D hard to call. Deletions cut 3 bases from V and 8 bases from J, with 8 bases between. The CDR3 has 11 residues. From germline, CDR1 is SQVTM and CDR2 ANQGSEA. The CDR3 protein is CSVDLIYEQFF. The CDR3 coding sequence is TGCAGCGTTGACCTAATCTATGAGCAGTTCTTC.

The chain recombines TRBV3-1 (or the pseudogene TRBV3-2) with TRBJ1-2, with D maybe TRBD1 (5 bases). V was clipped by 5 bases and J by 5 bases, with 12 bases between them. CDR1 and CDR2 from the germline V gene are LGHDT and YNNKEL (reference sequence). This CDR3 region has 13 residues. The CDR3, as DNA: TGTGCCAGCAGCAGCGCGGGGGGGTATGGCTACACCTTC. Amino acid sequence: CASSSAGGYGYTF.

The CDR3 is CASSGTGTRGYGYTF. For the CDR3, the DNA is TGCGCCAGCAGCGGAACAGGGACAAGAGGCTATGGCTACACCTTC. The chain is built from TRBV5-1 and TRBJ1-2; TRBD1 is a possible D gene (6 bases). Germline loops: CDR1 SGHRS, CDR2 YFSETQ. CDR3 length equals 15 residues. Trimming pared 4 bases from V and 4 bases from J, leaving 17 bases between.

This clone was recorded once. The chain couples TRBV27 to TRBJ2-5, with unresolved D. V was pared by 5 bases and J by 1 base, with 8 bases between. CDR1 and CDR2 from the germline V gene are MNHEY and SMNVEV (reference sequence). The CDR3 consists of 13 residues. The CDR3 loop is CASSPDTQETQYF. CDR3 sequence (DNA): TGTGCCAGCAGTCCTGACACCCAAGAGACCCAGTACTTC.

Of note for this clone: Germline and junction disagree at one end, which may indicate a read error. This chain uses TRBV7-9 with TRBJ1-1; D call uncertain. The germline V gene encodes CDR1 SEHNR and CDR2 FQNEAQ (reference sequence). CDR3 length: 12 residues. CDR3 in amino acids: CASTLGLTEAFF. CDR3 nucleotide sequence: TGTGCCAGCACCTTAGGGCTCACTGAAGCTTTCTTT.

V and J are TRBV5-1 and TRBJ2-1; TRBD2 might be the D (5 bases). Trimming took 1 base from V and 9 from J, leaving 17 bases between them. In germline, CDR1 is SGHRS, CDR2 YFSETQ. This CDR3 has 15 amino acids. CDR3 sequence reads: CASSLTRDMIGEQFF. In nucleotides, the CDR3 is TGCGCCAGCAGCTTGACTAGAGACATGATAGGTGAGCAGTTCTTC.

V usage is TRBV7-9 and J usage is TRBJ2-3; weak D call: TRBD2 (6 bases). The length of the CDR3 is 15 residues. V dropped 5 bases and J dropped 3 bases, with 15 bases sitting between them. Germline V gene sequence: CDR1 SEHNR, CDR2 FQNEAQ (reference sequence). The CDR3 DNA follows: TGTGCCAGCAGCCCCCGGCAGGGAGGTACAGATACGCAGTATTTT. It codes for CASSPRQGGTDTQYF.

V usage is TRBV5-1 and J usage is TRBJ2-7; TRBD2 matches at 9 bases. There are 14 residues in the CDR3. Trimming took 0 bases from V and 2 from J; bases not matched to a gene: 0. Per the germline V gene, CDR1 is SGHRS and CDR2 is YFSETQ. CDR3 amino acids: CASSLVAGAYEQYV. The CDR3 coding sequence is TGCGCCAGCAGCTTGGTAGCGGGGGCCTACGAGCAGTACGTC.

V usage is TRBV5-4 and J usage is TRBJ1-6; D possibly corresponds to TRBD1 (5 bases). Germline CDR1 reads SGHNT; CDR2 reads YYREEE (reference sequence). The CDR3 extends over 16 amino acids. V was cut by 4 bases and J by 0 bases, with 11 bases left in between. The CDR3 region is CASSDQGNSYNSPLHF. The DNA for the CDR3 is TGTGCCAGCAGCGATCAGGGAAACTCCTATAATTCACCCCTCCACTTT.

As regards this clone: The sample carries other DNA sequences with the same CDR3. The gene calls are TRBV6-5 and TRBJ1-1; D unresolved. Germline V gene data show CDR1 as MNHEY and CDR2 as SVGAGI. The ends were cut back, 11 bases at V and 1 base at J, with 11 bases in the middle. CDR3 length: 12 amino acids. For the CDR3, the DNA is TGTGCCTCTCAAACCGGGAACACTGAAGCTTTCTTT. The encoded protein is CASQTGNTEAFF.

The chain carries TRBV18 and TRBJ1-2; D not certain. Trimming pared 2 bases from V and 8 bases from J, leaving 15 bases between. Germline assignment: CDR1 KGHSH and CDR2 LQKENI. The CDR3 is made up of 14 amino acids. In DNA, the CDR3 is TGTGCCAGCTCACCATTGCGGTACCCCTACGGCTACACCTTC. It translates to CASSPLRYPYGYTF.

Notes on this clone: Different DNA sequences within this sample yield the same CDR3. The chain has TRBV7-2 and TRBJ1-5; D is unresolved. The CDR3 totals 14 residues. The germline gives CDR1 SGHTA, CDR2 FQGNSA. V lost 6 bases, J lost 0 bases, and 9 bases lay in between. CDR3 DNA: TGTGCCAGCAGTCTCAGTTATAGCAATCAGCCCCAGCATTTT. It is translated as CASSLSYSNQPQHF.

This rearrangement joins TRBV6-5 to TRBJ1-4; maybe TRBD1 (5 bases). The CDR3 is made up of 15 amino acids. V was shortened by 5 bases and J by 7 bases, with 17 bases between the two germline ends. Germline CDR1 reads MNHEY; CDR2 reads SVGAGI. CDR3 in amino acids: CASSPRDFPGEKLFF. Here the CDR3 DNA reads TGTGCCAGCAGTCCCCGGGACTTCCCTGGTGAAAAACTGTTTTTT.

J is TRBJ1-4 and V is TRBV9; maybe TRBD1 (5 bases). CDR1 and CDR2 (germline): SGDLS, YYNGEE. The CDR3 is 16 amino acids. V lost 0 bases to trimming and J lost 5 bases, with 14 bases between them. CDR3 loop: CASSVGGGNQNEKLFF. DNA of the CDR3: TGTGCCAGCAGCGTAGGGGGCGGGAACCAGAATGAAAAACTGTTTTTT.

A single count supports this clone. The CDR3: CASSIQGGTEAFF. In nucleotides, the CDR3 is TGTGCCAGCAGCATACAGGGTGGTACTGAAGCTTTCTTT. The chain links TRBV7-3 to TRBJ1-1; a weak D match, TRBD1 (6 bases). The ends were cut back, 5 bases at V and 5 bases at J, with 12 bases in the middle. The CDR3 loop spans 13 amino acids. Germline-derived CDR1 and CDR2 are SGHTA and FQGTGA.

This chain links TRBV14 with TRBJ1-6; unclear D gene. Germline V gives CDR1 SGHDN, CDR2 FVKESK. The CDR3 sequence is 12 residues long. V gave up 1 base and J gave up 9 bases, with 4 bases separating them. CDR3 protein: CASSQGASPLHF. CDR3 DNA sequence: TGTGCCAGCAGCCAAGGGGCTTCACCCCTCCACTTT.